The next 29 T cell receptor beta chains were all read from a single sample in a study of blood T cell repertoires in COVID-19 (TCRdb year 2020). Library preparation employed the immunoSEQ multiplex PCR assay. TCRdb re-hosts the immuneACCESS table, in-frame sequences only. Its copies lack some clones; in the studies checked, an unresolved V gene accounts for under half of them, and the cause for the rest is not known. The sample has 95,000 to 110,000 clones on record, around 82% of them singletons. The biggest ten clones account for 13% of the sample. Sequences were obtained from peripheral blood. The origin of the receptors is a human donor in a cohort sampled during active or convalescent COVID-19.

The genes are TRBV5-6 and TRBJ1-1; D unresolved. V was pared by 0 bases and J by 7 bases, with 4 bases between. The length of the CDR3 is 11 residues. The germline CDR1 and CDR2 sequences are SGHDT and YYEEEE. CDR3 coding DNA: TGTGCCAGCAGCTTGGGTAGTGAAGCTTTCTTT. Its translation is CASSLGSEAFF.

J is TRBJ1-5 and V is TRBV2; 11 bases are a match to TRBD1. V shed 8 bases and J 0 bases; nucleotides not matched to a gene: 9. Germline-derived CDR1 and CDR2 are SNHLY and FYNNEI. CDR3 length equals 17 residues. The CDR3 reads CASLTRDRGVSNQPQHF. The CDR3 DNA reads TGTGCCAGCCTAACCCGGGACAGGGGGGTTAGCAATCAGCCCCAGCATTTT. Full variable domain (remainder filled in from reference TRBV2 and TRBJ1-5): EPEVTQTPSHQVTQMGQEVILRCVPISNHLYFYWYRQILGQKVEFLVSFYNNEISEKSEIFDDQFSVERPDGSNFTLKIRSTKLEDSAMYFCASLTRDRGVSNQPQHFGDGTRLSIL.

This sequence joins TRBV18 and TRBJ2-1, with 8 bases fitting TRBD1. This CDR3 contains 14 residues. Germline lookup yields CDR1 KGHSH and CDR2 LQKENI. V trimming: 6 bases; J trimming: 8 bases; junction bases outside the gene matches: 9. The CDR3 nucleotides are TGTGCCAGCTCGCGGACAGGGACGTACCATGAGCAGTTCTTC. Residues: CASSRTGTYHEQFF.

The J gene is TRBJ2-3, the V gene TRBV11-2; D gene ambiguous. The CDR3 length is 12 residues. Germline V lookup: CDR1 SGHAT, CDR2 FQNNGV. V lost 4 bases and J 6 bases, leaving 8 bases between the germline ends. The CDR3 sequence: CASSSTRDTQYF. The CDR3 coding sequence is TGTGCCAGCAGCTCAACCCGGGATACGCAGTATTTT.

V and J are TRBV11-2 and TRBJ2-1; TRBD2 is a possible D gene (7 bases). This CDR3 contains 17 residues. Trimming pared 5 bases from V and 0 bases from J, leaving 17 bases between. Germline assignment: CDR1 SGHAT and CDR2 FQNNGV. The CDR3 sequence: CASSPGGGGPSYNEQFF. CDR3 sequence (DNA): TGTGCCAGCAGCCCCGGCGGCGGGGGCCCCTCCTACAATGAGCAGTTCTTC. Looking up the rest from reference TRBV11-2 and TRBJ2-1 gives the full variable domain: EAGVAQSPRYKIIEKRQSVAFWCNPISGHATLYWYQQILGQGPKLLIQFQNNGVVDDSQLPKDRFSAERLKGVDSTLKIQPAKLEDSAVYLCASSPGGGGPSYNEQFFGPGTRLTVL.

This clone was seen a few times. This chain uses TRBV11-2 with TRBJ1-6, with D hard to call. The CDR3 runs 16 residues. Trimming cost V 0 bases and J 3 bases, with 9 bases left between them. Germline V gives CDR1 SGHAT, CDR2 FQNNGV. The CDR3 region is CASSLEFSVYNSPLHF. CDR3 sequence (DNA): TGTGCCAGCAGCTTAGAGTTCAGTGTCTATAATTCACCCCTCCACTTT.

The CDR3 loop reads CASSPMGGGKNTGELFF. The DNA for the CDR3 is TGTGCCAGCAGCCCCATGGGGGGAGGGAAGAACACCGGGGAGCTGTTTTTT. The chain uses TRBV7-2 and TRBJ2-2; the match to TRBD2 covers 7 bases. There are 17 residues in the CDR3. Per the germline V gene, CDR1 is SGHTA and CDR2 is FQGNSA. The J segment lost 1 base and the V segment lost 5 bases, leaving 10 bases of the junction unmatched.

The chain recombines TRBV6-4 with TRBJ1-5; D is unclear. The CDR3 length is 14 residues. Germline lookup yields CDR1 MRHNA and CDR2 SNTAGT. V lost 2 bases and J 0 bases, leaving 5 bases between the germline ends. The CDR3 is CASSDSYSNQPQHF. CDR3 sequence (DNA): TGTGCCAGCAGTGACAGCTATAGCAATCAGCCCCAGCATTTT.

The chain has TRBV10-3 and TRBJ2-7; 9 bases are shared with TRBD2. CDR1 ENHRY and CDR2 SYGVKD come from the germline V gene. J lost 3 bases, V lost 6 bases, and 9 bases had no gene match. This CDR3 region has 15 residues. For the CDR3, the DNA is TGTGCCATCAGCCCCGGGGTAGCGGGGGACTACGAGCAGTACTTC. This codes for CAISPGVAGDYEQYF.

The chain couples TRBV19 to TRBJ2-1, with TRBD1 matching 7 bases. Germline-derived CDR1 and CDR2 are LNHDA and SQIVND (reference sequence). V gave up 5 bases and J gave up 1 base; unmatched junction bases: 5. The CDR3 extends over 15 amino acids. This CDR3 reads CASSQGVSSYNEQFF. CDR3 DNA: TGTGCCAGTAGTCAGGGGGTTTCATCCTACAATGAGCAGTTCTTC.

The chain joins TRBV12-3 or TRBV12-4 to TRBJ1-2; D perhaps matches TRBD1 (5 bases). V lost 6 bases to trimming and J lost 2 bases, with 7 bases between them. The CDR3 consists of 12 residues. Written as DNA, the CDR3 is TGTGCCAGCAGCTCAGGGAACTATGGCTACACCTTC. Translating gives CASSSGNYGYTF.

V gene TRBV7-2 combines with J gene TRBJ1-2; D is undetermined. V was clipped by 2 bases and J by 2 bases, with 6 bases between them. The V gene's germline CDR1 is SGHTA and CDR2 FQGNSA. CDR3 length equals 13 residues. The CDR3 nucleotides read TGTGCCAGCAGCTTACGGGGAAACTATGGCTACACCTTC. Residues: CASSLRGNYGYTF.

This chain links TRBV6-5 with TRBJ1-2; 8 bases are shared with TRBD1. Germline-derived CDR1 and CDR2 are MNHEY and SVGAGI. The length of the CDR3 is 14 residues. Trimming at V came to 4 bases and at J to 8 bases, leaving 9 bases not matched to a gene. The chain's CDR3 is CASSSRGRFLGYTF. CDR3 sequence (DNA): TGTGCCAGCAGTTCCAGGGGGCGCTTTTTAGGCTACACCTTC.

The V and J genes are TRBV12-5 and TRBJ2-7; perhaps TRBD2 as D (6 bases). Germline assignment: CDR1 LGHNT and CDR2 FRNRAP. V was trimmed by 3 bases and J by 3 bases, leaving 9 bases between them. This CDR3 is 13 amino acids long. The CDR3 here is CASGFPGVYEQYF. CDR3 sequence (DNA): TGTGCTAGTGGTTTCCCGGGGGTCTACGAGCAGTACTTC.

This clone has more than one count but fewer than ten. The CDR3 nucleotides read TGCGCCAGCAGCTTGGGGGACAGGAGCAATCAGCCCCAGCATTTT. It is translated as CASSLGDRSNQPQHF. This rearrangement joins TRBV5-1 to TRBJ1-5; TRBD1 matches at 8 bases. The V segment lost 0 bases and the J segment 1 base; nucleotides outside the gene matches: 0. Germline CDR1 reads SGHRS; CDR2 reads YFSETQ. The CDR3 length is 15 residues.

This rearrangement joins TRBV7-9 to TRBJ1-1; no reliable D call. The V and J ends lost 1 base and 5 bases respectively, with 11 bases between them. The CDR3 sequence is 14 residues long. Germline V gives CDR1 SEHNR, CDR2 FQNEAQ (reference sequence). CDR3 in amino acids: CASSLVTVGTEAFF. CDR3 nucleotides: TGTGCCAGCAGCTTAGTTACAGTAGGAACTGAAGCTTTCTTT.

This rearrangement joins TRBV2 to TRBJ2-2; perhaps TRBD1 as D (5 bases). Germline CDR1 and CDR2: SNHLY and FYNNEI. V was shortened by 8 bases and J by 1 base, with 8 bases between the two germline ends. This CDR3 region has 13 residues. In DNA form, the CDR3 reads TGTGCCAGCGTCAGGGAGAACACCGGGGAGCTGTTTTTT. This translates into CASVRENTGELFF.

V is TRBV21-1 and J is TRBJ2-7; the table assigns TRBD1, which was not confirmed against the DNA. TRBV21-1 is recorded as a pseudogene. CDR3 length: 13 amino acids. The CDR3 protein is CASSKAGVGWQYF. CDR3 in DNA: TGTGCCAGCAGCAAAGCAGGGGTCGGTTGGCAGTACTTC.

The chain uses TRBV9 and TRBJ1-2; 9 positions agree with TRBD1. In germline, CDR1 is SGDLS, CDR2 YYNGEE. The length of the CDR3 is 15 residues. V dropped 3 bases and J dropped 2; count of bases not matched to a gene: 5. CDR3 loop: CASSDGTGFNYGYTF. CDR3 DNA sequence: TGTGCCAGCAGCGACGGGACAGGGTTCAACTATGGCTACACCTTC.

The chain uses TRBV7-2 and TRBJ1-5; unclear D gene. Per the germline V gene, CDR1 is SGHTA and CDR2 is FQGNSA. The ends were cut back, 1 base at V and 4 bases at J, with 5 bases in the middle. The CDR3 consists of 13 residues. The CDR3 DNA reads TGTGCCAGCAGCTTAGTCCCGAATCAGCCCCAGCATTTT. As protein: CASSLVPNQPQHF.

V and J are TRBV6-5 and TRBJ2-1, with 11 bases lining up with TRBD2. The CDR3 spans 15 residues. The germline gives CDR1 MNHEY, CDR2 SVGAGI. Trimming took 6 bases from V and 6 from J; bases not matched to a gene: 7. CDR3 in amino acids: CASRGLAEKLNEQFF. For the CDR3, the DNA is TGTGCCAGCAGGGGACTAGCGGAGAAACTCAATGAGCAGTTCTTC.

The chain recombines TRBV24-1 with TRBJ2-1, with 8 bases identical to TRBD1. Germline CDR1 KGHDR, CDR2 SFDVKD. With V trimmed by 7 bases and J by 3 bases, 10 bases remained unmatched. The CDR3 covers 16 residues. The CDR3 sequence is CATSRAQGVGYNEQFF. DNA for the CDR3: TGTGCCACCAGCAGAGCACAGGGGGTTGGCTACAATGAGCAGTTCTTC.

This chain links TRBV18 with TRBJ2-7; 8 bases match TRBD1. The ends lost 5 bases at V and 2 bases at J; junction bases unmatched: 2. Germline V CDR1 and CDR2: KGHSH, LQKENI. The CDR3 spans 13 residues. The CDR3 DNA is TGTGCCAGCTCAGACAGGGGAACCTACGAGCAGTACTTC. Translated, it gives CASSDRGTYEQYF.

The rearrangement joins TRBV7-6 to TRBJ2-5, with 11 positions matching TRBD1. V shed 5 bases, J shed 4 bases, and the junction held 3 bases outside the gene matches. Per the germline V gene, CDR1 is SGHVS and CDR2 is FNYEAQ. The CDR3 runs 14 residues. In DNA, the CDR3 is TGTGCCAGCAGCCCCGGGACAGGGGGAGAGACCCAGTACTTC. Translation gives CASSPGTGGETQYF.

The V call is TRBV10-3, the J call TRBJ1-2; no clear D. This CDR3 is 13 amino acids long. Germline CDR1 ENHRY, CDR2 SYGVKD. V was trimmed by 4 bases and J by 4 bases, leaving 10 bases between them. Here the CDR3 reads CAISGSEFYGYTF. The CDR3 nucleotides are TGTGCCATCAGTGGGTCCGAGTTCTATGGCTACACCTTC.

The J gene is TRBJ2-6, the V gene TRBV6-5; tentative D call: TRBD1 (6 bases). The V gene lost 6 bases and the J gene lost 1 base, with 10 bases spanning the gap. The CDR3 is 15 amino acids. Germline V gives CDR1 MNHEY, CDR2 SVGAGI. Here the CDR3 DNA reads TGTGCCAGCAGATCACAGGGATCTGGGGCCAACGTCCTGACTTTC. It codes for CASRSQGSGANVLTF.

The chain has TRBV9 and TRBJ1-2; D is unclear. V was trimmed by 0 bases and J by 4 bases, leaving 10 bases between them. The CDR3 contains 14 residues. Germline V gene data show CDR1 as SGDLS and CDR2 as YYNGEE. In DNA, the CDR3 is TGTGCCAGCAGCGTAGCTGGTACTGCCTATGGCTACACCTTC. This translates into CASSVAGTAYGYTF.

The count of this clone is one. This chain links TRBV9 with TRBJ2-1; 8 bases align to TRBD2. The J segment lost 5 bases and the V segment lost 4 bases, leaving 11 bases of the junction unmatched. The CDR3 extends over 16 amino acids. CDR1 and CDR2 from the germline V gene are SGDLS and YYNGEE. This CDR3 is CASSPLSGGTNNEQFF. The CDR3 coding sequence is TGTGCCAGCAGCCCCCTATCGGGGGGGACCAACAATGAGCAGTTCTTC.

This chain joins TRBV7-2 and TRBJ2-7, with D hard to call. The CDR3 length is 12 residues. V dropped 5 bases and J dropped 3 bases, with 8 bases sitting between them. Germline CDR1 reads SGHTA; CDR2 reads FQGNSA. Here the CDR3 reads CASSPNNYEQYF. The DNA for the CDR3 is TGTGCCAGCAGCCCAAACAACTACGAGCAGTACTTC.